The 23 T cell receptor beta chains below were found in one sample sequenced in a study of OX40 agonist ivuxolimab in advanced cancers. The library was generated by the immunoSEQ multiplex PCR assay. TCRdb stores this immuneACCESS table with in-frame sequences only. Part of the clones is absent; in the studies checked, under half of the shortfall reflects unresolved V genes, and no reason is known for the rest. This sample is represented by tens of thousands of clones; roughly 82% of them were singletons. The leading ten clones occupy 1.1% of the sample. The specimen was CD4+ or CD8+ T cells sorted from blood, collected in a trial of the OX40 agonist ivuxolimab. The receptors here all came from an adult with an advanced solid tumor such as melanoma, head and neck, liver or kidney cancer.

A single count supports this clone. The chain links TRBV2 to TRBJ2-3; the D call may be TRBD1 or TRBD2 (6 bases each). Trimming took off 7 bases at V and 4 bases at J, with 12 bases between the two ends. The CDR3 spans 13 residues. Germline V gene data show CDR1 as SNHLY and CDR2 as FYNNEI. The CDR3 sequence is CASTLEGADTQYF. The CDR3 DNA is TGTGCCAGCACCCTGGAGGGGGCAGATACGCAGTATTTT. The full variable domain, rest sourced from reference TRBV2 and TRBJ2-3, is EPEVTQTPSHQVTQMGQEVILRCVPISNHLYFYWYRQILGQKVEFLVSFYNNEISEKSEIFDDQFSVERPDGSNFTLKIRSTKLEDSAMYFCASTLEGADTQYFGPGTRLTVL.

The chain carries TRBV11-2 and TRBJ2-5; D gene unclear. From germline, CDR1 is SGHAT and CDR2 FQNNGV. Between the trimmed V and J ends, which lost 2 bases and 2 bases, there was a span of 9 bases. The CDR3 length is 14 residues. The CDR3 protein is CASSLNMVQETQYF. The CDR3 nucleotides read TGTGCCAGCAGCTTAAACATGGTACAAGAGACCCAGTACTTC. The complete variable domain, with remaining parts taken from reference TRBV11-2 and TRBJ2-5, reads EAGVAQSPRYKIIEKRQSVAFWCNPISGHATLYWYQQILGQGPKLLIQFQNNGVVDDSQLPKDRFSAERLKGVDSTLKIQPAKLEDSAVYLCASSLNMVQETQYFGPGTRLLVL.

Here the CDR3 reads CASSQGRVNQPQHF. The CDR3 bases are TGCGCCAGCAGCCAAGGAAGAGTAAATCAGCCCCAGCATTTT. This chain uses TRBV4-3 with TRBJ1-5; D not certain. Germline CDR1 reads LGHNA; CDR2 reads YSLEER. This CDR3 comprises 14 residues. Trimming removed 1 base at V and 4 bases at J, with 8 bases between.

V usage is TRBV12-2 and J usage is TRBJ1-1; TRBD1, as called in the table, went unchecked against the DNA. TRBV12-2 corresponds to a pseudogene. The CDR3 spans 15 residues. The CDR3 region is CASRRSDRGDTEAFF. The CDR3, as DNA: TGTGCAAGTCGCCGAAGCGACAGGGGGGACACTGAAGCTTTCTTT.

The chain joins TRBV5-1 to TRBJ1-4; D uncertain. CDR3 length: 13 residues. Germline CDR1 and CDR2: SGHRS and YFSETQ. Trimming shortened V by 0 bases and J by 4 bases, and 4 bases separated the two germline ends. This CDR3 is CASSLAGNEKLFF. CDR3 DNA sequence: TGCGCCAGCAGCTTGGCGGGTAATGAAAAACTGTTTTTT.

A few counts support this clone. The chain combines TRBV10-1 with TRBJ2-3; D not certain. Trimming took off 7 bases at V and 6 bases at J, with 14 bases between the two ends. CDR1 and CDR2 from the germline V gene are WNHNN and SYGVQD (reference sequence). The CDR3 runs 13 residues. CDR3 sequence (DNA): TGCGCCAGCAATAATAGGGCAGGCGATACGCAGTATTTT. Translated, it gives CASNNRAGDTQYF.

V is TRBV5-4 and J is TRBJ1-1; 7 nucleotides match TRBD1. The length of the CDR3 is 12 residues. From germline, CDR1 is SGHNT and CDR2 YYREEE (reference sequence). Losses at the gene ends were 2 bases for V and 9 bases for J; bases not matched to a gene: 4. The CDR3 sequence: CASSLQGSKAFF. CDR3 coding DNA: TGTGCCAGCAGCTTACAGGGGTCTAAAGCTTTCTTT.

This chain uses TRBV6-6 with TRBJ1-2; 7 nucleotides align to TRBD1. The J segment lost 6 bases and the V segment lost 7 bases, leaving 11 bases of the junction unmatched. CDR1 and CDR2 (germline): MNHNY, SVGAGI (reference sequence). The CDR3 consists of 14 residues. As DNA, the CDR3 is TGTGCCAGCACTAACGCCCAGGGGGAGGATGGCTACACCTTC. It translates to CASTNAQGEDGYTF.

The V call is TRBV21-1, the J call TRBJ1-1; the table names TRBD1, a call not compared with the DNA. TRBV21-1 is a recognized pseudogene. The CDR3 sequence is 15 residues long. The CDR3 DNA is TGTGCCAGCAGCACCTCACAGGGAGTTAACACTGAAGCTTTCTTT. This codes for CASSTSQGVNTEAFF.

The chain joins TRBV5-1 to TRBJ1-1, with no clear D. Germline V CDR1 and CDR2: SGHRS, YFSETQ. V shed 0 bases and J shed 8 bases, with 14 bases lying between them. The CDR3 extends over 14 amino acids. Written as DNA, the CDR3 is TGCGCCAGCAGCTTGGATGGTGTCGGAACCGAAGCTTTCTTT. Translating it yields CASSLDGVGTEAFF.

This rearrangement joins TRBV2 to TRBJ1-2; tentatively, D is TRBD1 (5 bases). Per germline, CDR1 SNHLY and CDR2 FYNNEI. There are 12 residues in the CDR3. Trimming removed 6 bases from V and 7 bases from J, with 12 bases in between. CDR3 region: CASRGGAGGYTF. The DNA for the CDR3 is TGTGCCAGCAGGGGAGGGGCAGGTGGCTACACCTTC.

The rearrangement joins TRBV5-1 to TRBJ1-6, with 12 bases lining up with TRBD1. In germline, CDR1 is SGHRS, CDR2 YFSETQ. CDR3 length equals 15 residues. After removal of 4 bases from V and 7 bases from J, the junction contained 3 bases not matched to a gene. The CDR3 spells CASSQGTGGNSPLHF. DNA of the CDR3: TGCGCCAGCAGCCAAGGGACAGGGGGCAATTCACCCCTCCACTTT.

This clone has only a few counts. V and J are TRBV6-5 and TRBJ1-5, with a possible D match to TRBD1 (6 bases). In germline, CDR1 is MNHEY, CDR2 SVGAGI. Trimming removed 6 bases at V and 4 bases at J, with 7 bases between. The CDR3 is 12 amino acids. CDR3 DNA: TGTGCCAGCAGACAGGGAAATCAGCCCCAGCATTTT. This sequence encodes CASRQGNQPQHF.

This chain connects TRBV19 to TRBJ2-7; 8 bases are a match to TRBD1. Looked up from germline, CDR1 is LNHDA and CDR2 is SQIVND (reference sequence). The CDR3 has 14 residues. Trimming removed 3 bases from V and 2 bases from J; junction bases left unmatched: 3. CDR3 amino acids: CASSIGQGAYEQYF. In DNA, the CDR3 is TGTGCCAGTAGTATTGGACAGGGAGCCTACGAGCAGTACTTC.

The chain combines TRBV5-4 with TRBJ2-5; 11 positions match TRBD2. The CDR3 consists of 15 residues. The germline V gene encodes CDR1 SGHNT and CDR2 YYREEE (reference sequence). V was pared by 4 bases and J by 0 bases, with 2 bases of the junction left unmatched. The CDR3 sequence: CASSEGLADQETQYF. CDR3 nucleotide sequence: TGTGCCAGCAGCGAGGGACTAGCGGACCAAGAGACCCAGTACTTC.

The gene calls are TRBV19 and TRBJ2-2, with D possibly TRBD1 on 5 matching bases. This CDR3 comprises 13 residues. The germline V gene encodes CDR1 LNHDA and CDR2 SQIVND (reference sequence). The V end was cut by 7 bases, the J end by 5 bases, with 11 bases between. CDR3 DNA: TGTGCCAGTACGGGCAGGGTGACCGGGGAGCTGTTTTTT. It translates to CASTGRVTGELFF.

The chain couples TRBV20-1 to TRBJ1-1; D is undetermined. Germline V gives CDR1 DFQATT, CDR2 SNEGSKA (reference sequence). The CDR3 is made up of 11 amino acids. Trimming stripped 3 bases from V and 11 bases from J, with 13 bases between. The CDR3 region is CSARLTAGAFF. The CDR3 DNA sequence: TGCAGTGCTAGGCTGACCGCGGGGGCTTTCTTT.

The chain uses TRBV9 and TRBJ1-2; D is unresolved. The CDR3 is 13 residues long. V lost 0 bases and J 6 bases, leaving 9 bases between the germline ends. Germline V gives CDR1 SGDLS, CDR2 YYNGEE. Here the CDR3 reads CASSVADLNGYTF. The DNA for the CDR3 is TGTGCCAGCAGCGTAGCCGACCTGAATGGCTACACCTTC.

There are a few counts of this clone. The chain is built from TRBV7-8 and TRBJ1-2; 9 positions match TRBD1. The CDR3 extends over 12 amino acids. The germline V gene has CDR1 SGHVS and CDR2 FQNEAQ. Losses at the gene ends were 5 bases for V and 10 bases for J; bases not matched to a gene: 5. CDR3 DNA sequence: TGTGCCAGCAGCCCGGGACAGGGAGCCTACACCTTC. Encoded protein: CASSPGQGAYTF.

This clone was counted between two and nine times. The rearrangement uses TRBV1 and TRBJ2-5. TRBV1 constitutes a pseudogene. The CDR3 sequence is 17 residues long. The CDR3 sequence is CTSSHSLGGGEGKTQYF. The CDR3 coding sequence is TGCACCAGCAGCCATTCATTGGGAGGGGGCGAGGGGAAGACCCAGTACTTC.

The chain has TRBV6-5 and TRBJ1-2; D is perhaps TRBD1 (5 bases). V lost 6 bases, J lost 7 bases, and 21 bases lay in between. Germline assignment: CDR1 MNHEY and CDR2 SVGAGI. This CDR3 comprises 15 residues. CDR3 nucleotides: TGTGCCAGCAGCCCTCCAACGGGACCGATCTCTGGCTACACCTTC. Translation: CASSPPTGPISGYTF.

The chain recombines TRBV10-3 with TRBJ2-7; maybe TRBD2 (5 bases). Germline loops: CDR1 ENHRY, CDR2 SYGVKD. This CDR3 is built from 12 residues. Trimming removed 1 base from V and 12 bases from J, with 13 bases in between. The CDR3 is CAISELGTAGYF. The CDR3 DNA reads TGTGCCATCAGTGAGTTGGGAACTGCGGGGTACTTC.

V is TRBV4-2 and J is TRBJ1-4; D may be TRBD1 (5 bases). V was clipped by 0 bases and J by 8 bases, with 13 bases between them. This CDR3 has 15 amino acids. Germline CDR1 is LGHNA and CDR2 is YNFKEQ. The CDR3 nucleotides read TGTGCCAGCAGCCAAGATCCAGGGTTTGGGGAAAAACTGTTTTTT. This codes for CASSQDPGFGEKLFF.